This TCR beta chain derives from a study of a mutant IDH1 vaccine in newly diagnosed glioma. Time point noted: week 11, during vaccination. Topical imiquimod was applied with each vaccine dose, which held 300 ug of mutant IDH1 20-mer peptide. Sequenced by immunoSEQ multiplex PCR; TCRdb stores in-frame clones only, minus some. This sample has fewer than 150,000 clones, with about 90% found just once. On this clone itself: Its antigen remains unknown.

The CDR3 runs to 14 residues. Germline CDR1 reads SNHLY; CDR2 reads FYNNEI. Trimming shortened V by 8 bases and J by 5 bases, and 18 bases separated the two germline ends. Study-level findings and limits: Pseudoprogression showed no apparent link to changes in top peripheral T cell clonotypes.

The receptor was derived from a woman in her forties or fifties with glioma. The sample here was PBMCs, taken from a glioma patient whose treatment included an IDH1 peptide vaccine. The chain is built from TRBV2 and TRBJ2-5; no clear D. The CDR3 loop reads CASEGLGPQETQYF. The DNA of the CDR3 is TGTGCCAGCGAAGGTCTAGGGCCCCAGGAGACCCAGTACTTC.